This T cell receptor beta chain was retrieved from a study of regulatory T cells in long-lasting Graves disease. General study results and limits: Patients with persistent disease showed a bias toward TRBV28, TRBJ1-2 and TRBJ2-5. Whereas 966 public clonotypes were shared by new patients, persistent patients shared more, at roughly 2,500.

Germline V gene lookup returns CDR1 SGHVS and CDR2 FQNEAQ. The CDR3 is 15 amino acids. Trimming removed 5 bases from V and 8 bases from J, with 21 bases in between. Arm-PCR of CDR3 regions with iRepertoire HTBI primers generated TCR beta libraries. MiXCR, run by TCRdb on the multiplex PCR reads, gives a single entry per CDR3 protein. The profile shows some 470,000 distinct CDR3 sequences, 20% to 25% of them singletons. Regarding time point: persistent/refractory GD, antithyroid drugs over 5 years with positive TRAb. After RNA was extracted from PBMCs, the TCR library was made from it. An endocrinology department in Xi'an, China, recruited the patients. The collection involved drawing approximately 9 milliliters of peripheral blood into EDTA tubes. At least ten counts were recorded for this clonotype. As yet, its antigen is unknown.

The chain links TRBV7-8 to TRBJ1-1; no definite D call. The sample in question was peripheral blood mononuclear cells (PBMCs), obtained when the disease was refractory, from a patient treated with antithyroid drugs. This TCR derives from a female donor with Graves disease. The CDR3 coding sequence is TGTGCCAGCAGCACCCTCGTTGGGGAAGGCGGAGAAGCTTTCTTT. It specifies CASSTLVGEGGEAFF.